This entry lists 23 T cell receptor beta chains sequenced from one sample in a study of read filtering for tumor transcriptome and immune sequencing. This library used approximately 390 ng RNA and molecular barcoded adaptors spanning alpha/delta and beta/gamma chains. TCRdb used MiXCR to reprocess the reads, holding one entry per CDR3 protein. In the table there are 40,000 or so distinct CDR3 sequences, 12% of which are singletons. The sequenced sample was a population of CD138-negative cells sorted from bone marrow. Receptors were obtained from a donor at least 40 years old with multiple myeloma.

At least ten counts were recorded for this clonotype. This chain joins TRBV5-1 and TRBJ1-6; D remains unclear. CDR3 length: 12 residues. V lost 0 bases, J lost 10 bases, and 5 bases lay in between. Germline-derived CDR1 and CDR2 are SGHRS and YFSETQ. The chain's CDR3 is CASSLDGSPLHF. CDR3 DNA sequence: TGCGCCAGCAGCTTGGATGGATCACCCCTCCACTTT.

This clonotype occurred many times. V gene TRBV24-1 combines with J gene TRBJ2-1; 8 bases fit TRBD2. The CDR3 runs to 21 residues. Germline CDR1 KGHDR, CDR2 SFDVKD. Trimming at V came to 9 bases and at J to 3 bases, leaving 27 bases not matched to a gene. CDR3 region: CATAGGTGRAGGLTIYNEQFF. DNA of the CDR3: TGTGCCACCGCTGGGGGCACCGGTCGGGCGGGGGGTCTTACTATCTACAATGAGCAGTTCTTC.

This clonotype occurred many times. This chain uses TRBV4-1 with TRBJ2-7; maybe TRBD2 (6 bases). The CDR3 loop spans 14 amino acids. Germline CDR1 is MGHRA and CDR2 is YSYEKL. With 0 bases removed from V and 8 bases from J, the gap between germline ends came to 14 bases. DNA for the CDR3: TGCGCCAGCAGCCAAGATGGGGGAGGAGCTAAGCAGTACTTC. Its protein product is CASSQDGGGAKQYF.

The chain combines TRBV20-1 with TRBJ2-7; tentatively, D is TRBD2 (6 bases). CDR3 length equals 18 residues. Looked up from germline, CDR1 is DFQATT and CDR2 is SNEGSKA (reference sequence). V lost 4 bases to trimming and J lost 1 base, with 26 bases between them. The CDR3 here is CSAIVTIGGGASSYEQYF. DNA for the CDR3: TGCAGTGCTATAGTCACCATCGGAGGAGGGGCCAGTTCCTACGAGCAGTACTTC.

This clonotype was detected ten times or more. V is TRBV6-6 and J is TRBJ1-6; D may be TRBD1 (6 bases). Germline-derived CDR1 and CDR2 are MNHNY and SVGAGI (reference sequence). This CDR3 region has 15 residues. V lost 0 bases, J lost 7 bases, and 10 bases lay in between. The CDR3 DNA reads TGTGCCAGCAGTTACTCGTCCGGGGGCAATTCACCCCTCCACTTT. Protein: CASSYSSGGNSPLHF.

This clonotype has at least ten counts. This chain joins TRBV7-2 and TRBJ2-5, with 7 bases fitting TRBD1. The CDR3 length is 15 residues. The germline gives CDR1 SGHTA, CDR2 FQGNSA. Trimming took 4 bases from V and 4 from J; bases not matched to a gene: 9. CDR3 DNA sequence: TGTGCCAGCAGCTCCCTCGGGGCAGGGGGAGAGACCCAGTACTTC. Translation: CASSSLGAGGETQYF. The variable domain in full, with the rest retrieved from reference TRBV7-2 and TRBJ2-5, is GAGVSQSPSNKVTEKGKDVELRCDPISGHTALYWYRQSLGQGLEFLIYFQGNSAPDKSGLPSDRFSAERTGGSVSTLTIQRTQQEDSAVYLCASSSLGAGGETQYFGPGTRLLVL.

This clonotype showed up many times. V gene TRBV5-1 combines with J gene TRBJ1-5, with a tentative D call TRBD1 (5 bases). There are 13 residues in the CDR3. The V end was cut by 4 bases, the J end by 6 bases, with 11 bases between. The V gene's germline CDR1 is SGHRS and CDR2 YFSETQ. CDR3 bases: TGCGCCAGCAGCGCCCAAACAGGTCAGCCCCAGCATTTT. Translated, it gives CASSAQTGQPQHF.

Comment on this clonotype: A read error is possible here, since a much larger clone lies one base away. Likely a read error: the CDR3 ends without its conserved phenylalanine or tryptophan. The rearrangement joins TRBV7-9 to TRBJ2-1; the D is unclear. The CDR3 has 13 amino acids. Germline CDR1 and CDR2: SEHNR and FQNEAQ (reference sequence). Trimming stripped 5 bases from V and 3 bases from J, with 8 bases between. CDR3 bases: TGTGCCAGCAGCCCCCCCTACTACAATGAGCAGTTCCTC. As protein: CASSPPYYNEQFL.

Many counts were recorded for this clonotype. The V gene is TRBV28, the J gene TRBJ2-1; D may be TRBD2 (5 bases). Trimming removed 5 bases at V and 3 bases at J, with 14 bases between. Germline CDR1 and CDR2: MDHEN and SYDVKM. This CDR3 has 15 amino acids. Written as DNA, the CDR3 is TGTGCCAGCAGTCGGACGGGGTATAGCTACAATGAGCAGTTCTTC. As protein: CASSRTGYSYNEQFF.

The rearrangement joins TRBV7-9 to TRBJ2-1; perhaps TRBD2 as D (5 bases). The CDR3 loop spans 14 amino acids. CDR1 SEHNR and CDR2 FQNEAQ come from the germline V gene (reference sequence). V was pared by 9 bases and J by 1 base, with 13 bases between. CDR3 sequence (DNA): TGTGCCAGTAGCGACTATGTATCCTACAATGAGCAGTTCTTC. Protein product: CASSDYVSYNEQFF.

This clonotype was observed many times. This chain connects TRBV7-8 to TRBJ2-1; D is unclear. This CDR3 spans 15 amino acids. Germline V CDR1 and CDR2: SGHVS, FQNEAQ. Trimming removed 4 bases at V and 0 bases at J, with 10 bases between. Here the CDR3 DNA reads TGTGCCAGCAGCTGGCCAGGAGCCTCCTACAATGAGCAGTTCTTC. This encodes CASSWPGASYNEQFF. The whole variable domain, filled in from reference TRBV7-8 and TRBJ2-1, reads GAGVSQSPRYKVAKRGQDVALRCDPISGHVSLFWYQQALGQGPEFLTYFQNEAQLDKSGLPSDRFFAERPEGSVSTLKIQRTQQEDSAVYLCASSWPGASYNEQFFGPGTRLTVL.

At least ten counts were recorded for this clonotype. The genes are TRBV28 and TRBJ1-2; D is unclear. Germline loops: CDR1 MDHEN, CDR2 SYDVKM. The V end lost 9 bases, the J end lost 0 bases, and 11 bases lay between the germline ends. The CDR3 length is 13 residues. CDR3 nucleotides: TGTGCCAGTACCGGCGGGGCTAACTATGGCTACACCTTC. It yields the protein CASTGGANYGYTF.

In its sample, this clonotype was seen many times. The chain joins TRBV7-9 to TRBJ2-6; no clear D. The CDR3 runs to 17 residues. Germline CDR1 is SEHNR and CDR2 is FQNEAQ (reference sequence). The V end lost 6 bases, the J end lost 0 bases, and 15 bases lay between the germline ends. Here the CDR3 DNA reads TGTGCCAGCAGTTTTCAGGCCTCGTCCTCTGGGGCCAACGTCCTGACTTTC. This codes for CASSFQASSSGANVLTF.

This clonotype has a handful of counts. The chain recombines TRBV30 with TRBJ1-1; 7 bases are shared with TRBD1. The CDR3 totals 12 residues. Germline loops: CDR1 GTSNPN, CDR2 SVGIG (reference sequence). V gave up 7 bases and J gave up 1 base; unmatched junction bases: 3. The CDR3 DNA is TGTGCCTATAACAGGGGGAACACTGAAGCTTTCTTT. It specifies CAYNRGNTEAFF.

This clonotype has ten or more counts. The chain uses TRBV29-1 and TRBJ2-3; TRBD2 matches 14 bases. The CDR3 is 14 amino acids. V lost 7 bases and J lost 2; bases outside the gene matches: 2. Germline V gene data show CDR1 as SQVTM and CDR2 as ANQGSEA. CDR3 nucleotide sequence: TGCAGCGGGACTAGCGGGGGGCCCACAGATACGCAGTATTTT. Protein: CSGTSGGPTDTQYF.

This clonotype was detected a few times. This may arise from a read error, as a much more abundant clone is one base away. This chain links TRBV29-1 with TRBJ1-5, with D maybe TRBD1 (6 bases). The CDR3 sequence is 14 residues long. Germline loops: CDR1 SQVTM, CDR2 ANQGSEA. The chain's CDR3 is CSVAQGSGNRPQHF. In DNA, the CDR3 is TGCAGCGTTGCGCAGGGGAGTGGAAATCGGCCCCAGCATTTT.

This clonotype was detected ten times or more. The chain carries TRBV7-9 and TRBJ2-1, with D tentatively TRBD1 or TRBD2 (5 bases each). This CDR3 contains 15 residues. The V and J ends lost 4 bases and 8 bases respectively, with 18 bases between them. The germline V gene has CDR1 SEHNR and CDR2 FQNEAQ (reference sequence). The CDR3 protein is CASSSPGRGRDEQFF. DNA of the CDR3: TGTGCCAGCAGCTCACCCGGACGGGGCCGGGATGAGCAGTTCTTC.

Many counts were recorded for this clonotype. This CDR3 reads CAISESRPPGYRNTEAFF. Here the CDR3 DNA reads TGTGCCATCAGTGAGTCAAGACCGCCCGGGTACCGGAACACTGAAGCTTTCTTT. The genes are TRBV10-3 and TRBJ1-1; D is unresolved. V lost 0 bases, J lost 1 base, and 18 bases lay in between. The CDR3 spans 18 residues. The germline V gene has CDR1 ENHRY and CDR2 SYGVKD.

This clonotype was counted ten times or more. V usage is TRBV7-2 and J usage is TRBJ2-3; tentative D call: TRBD1 (6 bases). The CDR3 loop spans 14 amino acids. Trimming stripped 3 bases from V and 6 bases from J, with 13 bases between. Germline V CDR1 and CDR2: SGHTA, FQGNSA. The CDR3 region is CASSFDRIQDTQYF. CDR3 sequence (DNA): TGTGCCAGCAGCTTCGACAGGATACAGGATACGCAGTATTTT.

About this clonotype: One junction end disagrees with the germline gene, perhaps due to a read error. The chain carries TRBV3-1 and TRBJ2-1, with D perhaps TRBD2 (7 bases). The CDR3 length is 18 residues. Germline CDR1 is LGHDT and CDR2 is YNNKEL (reference sequence). CDR3 DNA sequence: TGTGCCAGCAGCCAGAATACGGGGGGCGGACCTATGTACAATGGGCAGTTCTTC. It is translated as CASSQNTGGGPMYNGQFF.

This clonotype was seen ten or more times. This chain joins TRBV29-1 and TRBJ2-7; D might be TRBD2 (5 bases). The CDR3 contains 14 residues. Per the germline V gene, CDR1 is SQVTM and CDR2 is ANQGSEA. V was shortened by 2 bases and J by 2 bases, with 13 bases between the two germline ends. The CDR3, as DNA: TGCAGCGTTGAACTACCCGGGATTCCCTACGAGCAGTACTTC. This gives the protein CSVELPGIPYEQYF.

As regards this clonotype: One base away lies a much larger clone, so this may be a sequencing read error. The rearrangement joins TRBV6-5 to TRBJ1-5; D might be TRBD1 (5 bases). The CDR3 is 12 amino acids. The ends were cut back, 8 bases at V and 7 bases at J, with 12 bases in the middle. Germline V gene sequence: CDR1 MNHEY, CDR2 SVGAGI. The CDR3 DNA is TGTGCCAGCGGTTGTGGGGACCAGCCCCAGCATTTT. Translated, it gives CASGCGDQPQHF.

In its sample, this clonotype was seen many times. The chain couples TRBV11-2 to TRBJ2-1; D is ambiguous. This CDR3 spans 13 amino acids. Germline assignment: CDR1 SGHAT and CDR2 FQNNGV. Trimming shortened V by 8 bases and J by 4 bases, and 12 bases separated the two germline ends. CDR3 residues: CASQGPLYNEQFF. CDR3 DNA sequence: TGTGCCAGCCAAGGGCCCTTATACAATGAGCAGTTCTTC.